These T cell receptor beta chains were read from a single sample in a study of shared clonotypes between healthy human individuals. Clones were read by immunoSEQ multiplex PCR, and TCRdb kept only the in-frame ones, dropping some. The table shows a few million clones, with 80% to 95% occurring only once. Sample: naive CD4+ T cells from PBMCs. All receptors derive from a man aged 18 to 29 in good health. Some clones in this sample may be carry-over from other donors' samples. CDR3s include the opening cysteine and the closing phenylalanine or tryptophan. D genes are given only for firm matches.

v_call	cdr3_length	j_call	d_call	cdr3_aa	cdr3_nt
TRBV5-7	18	TRBJ2-3	TRBD2	CASSPGLAGCSSTDTQYF	TGTGCCAGCAGCCCCGGACTAGCGGGGTGTTCTAGCACAGATACGCAGTATTTT
TRBV6-1	13	TRBJ2-7	NA	CASSEARNYEQYF	TGTGCCAGCAGTGAAGCGAGGAACTACGAGCAGTACTTC
TRBV7-3	13	TRBJ1-1	NA	CASSSMGYAEAFF	TGTGCCAGCAGTTCAATGGGGTACGCTGAAGCTTTCTTT
TRBV5-1	15	TRBJ2-7	NA	CASSGGRSRSYEQYF	TGCGCCAGCAGCGGGGGTAGGTCCCGCTCCTACGAGCAGTACTTC
TRBV15	16	TRBJ2-5	TRBD2	CATSISGSRRGETQYF	TGTGCCACCAGCATTAGCGGGAGCAGAAGGGGGGAGACCCAGTACTTC
TRBV28	13	TRBJ2-5	NA	CASKFEGQETQYF	TGTGCCAGCAAGTTTGAGGGGCAAGAGACCCAGTACTTC
TRBV28	13	TRBJ2-1	NA	CASSPVPWDEQFF	TGTGCCAGCAGTCCGGTACCCTGGGATGAGCAGTTCTTC
TRBV6-6	15	TRBJ2-3	NA	CASSYGTDFTDTQYF	TGTGCCAGCAGTTACGGGACCGATTTCACAGATACGCAGTATTTT
TRBV7-9	15	TRBJ2-7	NA	CASSSPRDSSYEQYF	TGTGCCAGCAGCTCCCCCCGTGACAGCTCCTACGAGCAGTACTTC
TRBV5-4	16	TRBJ2-2	TRBD2	CASSPGLAGASGELFF	TGTGCCAGCAGCCCGGGACTAGCGGGAGCGTCCGGGGAGCTGTTTTTT
TRBV9	16	TRBJ2-1	TRBD1	CASSGDPGQGASEQFF	TGTGCCAGCAGCGGCGACCCGGGACAGGGGGCAAGTGAGCAGTTCTTC
TRBV29-1	10	TRBJ2-3	NA	CSTLTDTQYF	TGCAGCACCCTCACAGATACGCAGTATTTT
TRBV19	12	TRBJ1-5	NA	CASREGDQPQHF	TGTGCCAGTAGGGAGGGTGACCAGCCCCAGCATTTT